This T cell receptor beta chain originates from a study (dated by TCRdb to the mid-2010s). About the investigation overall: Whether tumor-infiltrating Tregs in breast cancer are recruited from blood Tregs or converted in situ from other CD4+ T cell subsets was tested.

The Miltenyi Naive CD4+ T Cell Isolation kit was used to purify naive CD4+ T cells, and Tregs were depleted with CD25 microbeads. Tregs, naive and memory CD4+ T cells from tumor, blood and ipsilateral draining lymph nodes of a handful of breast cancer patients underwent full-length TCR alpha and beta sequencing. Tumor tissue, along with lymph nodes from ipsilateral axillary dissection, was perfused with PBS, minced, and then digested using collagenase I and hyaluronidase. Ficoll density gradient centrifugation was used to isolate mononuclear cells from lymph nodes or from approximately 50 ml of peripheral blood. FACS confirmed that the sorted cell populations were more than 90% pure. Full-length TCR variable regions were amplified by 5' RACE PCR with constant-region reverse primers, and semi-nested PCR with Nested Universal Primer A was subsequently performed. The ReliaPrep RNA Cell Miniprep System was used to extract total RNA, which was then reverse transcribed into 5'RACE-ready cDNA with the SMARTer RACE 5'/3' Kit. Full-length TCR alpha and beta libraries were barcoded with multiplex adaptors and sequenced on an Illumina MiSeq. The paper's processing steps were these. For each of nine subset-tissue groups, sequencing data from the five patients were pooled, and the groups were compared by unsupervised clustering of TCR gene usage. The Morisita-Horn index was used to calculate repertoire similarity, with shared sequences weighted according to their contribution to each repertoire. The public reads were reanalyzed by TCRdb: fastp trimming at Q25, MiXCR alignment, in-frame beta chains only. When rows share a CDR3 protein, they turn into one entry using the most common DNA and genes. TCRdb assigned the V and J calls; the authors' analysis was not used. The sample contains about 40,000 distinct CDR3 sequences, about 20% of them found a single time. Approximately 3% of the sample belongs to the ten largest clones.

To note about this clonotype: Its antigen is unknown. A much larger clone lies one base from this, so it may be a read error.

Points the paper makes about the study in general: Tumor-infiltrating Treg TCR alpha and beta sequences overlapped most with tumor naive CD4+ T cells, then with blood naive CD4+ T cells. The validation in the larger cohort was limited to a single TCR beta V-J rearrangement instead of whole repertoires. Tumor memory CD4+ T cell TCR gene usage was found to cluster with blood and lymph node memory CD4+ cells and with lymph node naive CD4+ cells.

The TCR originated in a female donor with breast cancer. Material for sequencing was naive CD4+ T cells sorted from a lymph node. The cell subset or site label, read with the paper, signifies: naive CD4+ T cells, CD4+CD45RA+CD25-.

At the DNA level, the sequence is TGTGCCAGCAGCGTAACCGGACAGGGAAACACTGAAGCTTTCTTT. This codes for CASSVTGQGNTEAFF. The chain uses TRBV9 and TRBJ1-1; 8 junctional bases match TRBD1. The junction shows trimming of 1 base on V and 2 bases on J, and the gene matches do not reach 4 bases of it. CDR1 and CDR2 are read off the germline V gene as SGDLS and YYNGEE. The CDR3 contains 15 residues, cysteine and phenylalanine counted. The only DNA kept is the CDR3, 45 bases in frame from the first base.